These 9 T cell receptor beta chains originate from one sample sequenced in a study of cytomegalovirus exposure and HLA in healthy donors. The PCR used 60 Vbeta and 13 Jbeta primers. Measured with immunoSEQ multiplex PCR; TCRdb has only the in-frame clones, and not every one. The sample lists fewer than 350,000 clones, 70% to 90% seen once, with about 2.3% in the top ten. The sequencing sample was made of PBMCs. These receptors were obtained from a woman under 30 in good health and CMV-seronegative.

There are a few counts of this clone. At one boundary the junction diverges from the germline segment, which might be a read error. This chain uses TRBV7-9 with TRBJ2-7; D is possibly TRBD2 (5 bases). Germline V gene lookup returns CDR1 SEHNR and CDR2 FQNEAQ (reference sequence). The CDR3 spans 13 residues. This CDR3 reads CSSSRTSSYEQYF. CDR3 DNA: TGTTCCAGCAGCCGAACTAGCTCCTACGAGCAGTACTTC.

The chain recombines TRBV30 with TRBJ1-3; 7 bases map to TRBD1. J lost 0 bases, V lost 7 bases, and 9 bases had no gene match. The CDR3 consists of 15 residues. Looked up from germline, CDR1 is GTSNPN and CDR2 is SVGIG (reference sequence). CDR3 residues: CASTGQSYSGNTIYF. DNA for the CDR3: TGTGCCTCAACGGGACAGTCCTACTCTGGAAACACCATATATTTT.

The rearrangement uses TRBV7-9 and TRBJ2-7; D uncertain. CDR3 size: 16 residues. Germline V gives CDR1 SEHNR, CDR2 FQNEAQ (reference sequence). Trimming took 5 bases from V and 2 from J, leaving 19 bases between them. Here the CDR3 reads CASSLPRVEPTYEQYF. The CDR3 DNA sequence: TGTGCCAGCAGCCTCCCCCGAGTTGAGCCTACCTACGAGCAGTACTTC.

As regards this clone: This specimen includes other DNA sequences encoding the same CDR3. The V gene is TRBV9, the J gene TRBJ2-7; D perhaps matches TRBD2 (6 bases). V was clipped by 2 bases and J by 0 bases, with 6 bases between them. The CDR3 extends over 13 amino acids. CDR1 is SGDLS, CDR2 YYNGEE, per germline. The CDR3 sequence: CASSVGSSYEQYF. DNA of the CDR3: TGTGCCAGCAGCGTCGGGAGCTCCTACGAGCAGTACTTC.

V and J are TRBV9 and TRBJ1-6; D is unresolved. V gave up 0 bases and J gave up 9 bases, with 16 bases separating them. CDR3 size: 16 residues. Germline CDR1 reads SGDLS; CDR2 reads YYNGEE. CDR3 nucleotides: TGTGCCAGCAGCGTAGAAGGAATCGGGTCCGGTTCACCCCTCCACTTT. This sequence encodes CASSVEGIGSGSPLHF. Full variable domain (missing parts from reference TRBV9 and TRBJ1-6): DSGVTQTPKHLITATGQRVTLRCSPRSGDLSVYWYQQSLDQGLQFLIQYYNGEERAKGNILERFSAQQFPDLHSELNLSSLELGDSALYFCASSVEGIGSGSPLHFGNGTRLTVT.

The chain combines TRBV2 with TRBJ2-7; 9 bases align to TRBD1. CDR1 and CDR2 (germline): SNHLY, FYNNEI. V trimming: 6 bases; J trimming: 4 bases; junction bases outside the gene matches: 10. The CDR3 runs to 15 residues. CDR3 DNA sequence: TGTGCCAGCAGAGCTCCCGGGACAGGGTTATACGAGCAGTACTTC. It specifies CASRAPGTGLYEQYF.

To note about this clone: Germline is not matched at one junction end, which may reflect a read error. The CDR3 loop reads CASRKRGGTYTQYF. As DNA, the CDR3 is TGTGCCAGCAGGAAGCGGGGGGGCACATATACGCAGTATTTT. This chain links TRBV5-4 with TRBJ2-3; 10 bases match TRBD2. This CDR3 is 14 amino acids long. Per the germline V gene, CDR1 is SGHNT and CDR2 is YYREEE (reference sequence).

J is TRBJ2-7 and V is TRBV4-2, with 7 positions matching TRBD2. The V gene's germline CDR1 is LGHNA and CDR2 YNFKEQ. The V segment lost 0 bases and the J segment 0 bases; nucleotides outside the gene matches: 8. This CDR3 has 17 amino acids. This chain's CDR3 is CASSQDVGGLLSYEQYF. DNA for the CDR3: TGTGCCAGCAGCCAAGATGTGGGAGGGCTCCTCTCCTACGAGCAGTACTTC.

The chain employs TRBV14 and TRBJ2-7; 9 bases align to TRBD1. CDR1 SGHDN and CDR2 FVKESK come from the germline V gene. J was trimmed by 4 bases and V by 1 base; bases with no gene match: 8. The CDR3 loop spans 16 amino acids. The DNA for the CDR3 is TGTGCCAGCAGCCAAGGCGGACAGGGGAAGGCGTACGAGCAGTACTTC. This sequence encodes CASSQGGQGKAYEQYF.